A single sample is the source of the 9 T cell receptor beta chains below, sequenced in a study of cytomegalovirus exposure and HLA in healthy donors. Use of 60 Vbeta and 13 Jbeta primers characterized the PCR. Method: immunoSEQ multiplex PCR; TCRdb's copy keeps in-frame clones and lacks some. The data hold about 62,000 clones, with about four fifths observed a single time. Sequences were obtained from PBMCs. These receptors originate from a woman aged 25 to 45 in good health and CMV-seronegative.

This clone was seen more than once but under ten times. The chain has TRBV6-5 and TRBJ2-3; 10 bases match TRBD1. The V gene's germline CDR1 is MNHEY and CDR2 SVGAGI. Trimming cost V 2 bases and J 4 bases; bases outside gene matches: 3. This CDR3 is built from 15 residues. CDR3 nucleotides: TGTGCCAGCAGTTACCAGGGACAGGGGCCAGATACGCAGTATTTT. Encoded protein: CASSYQGQGPDTQYF.

The chain uses TRBV11-3 and TRBJ2-1; 7 bases fit TRBD1. The V gene's germline CDR1 is SGHNT and CDR2 YENEEA. After removal of 4 bases from V and 7 bases from J, the junction contained 10 bases not matched to a gene. This CDR3 comprises 15 residues. This chain's CDR3 is CASSSRETGSNEQFF. As DNA, the CDR3 is TGTGCCAGCAGCTCGAGAGAGACAGGGTCAAATGAGCAGTTCTTC.

The chain joins TRBV15 to TRBJ2-5; a possible D gene is TRBD2 (6 bases). V shed 1 base and J shed 6 bases, with 12 bases lying between them. Germline loops: CDR1 LNHNV, CDR2 YYDKDF (reference sequence). This CDR3 is built from 14 residues. The CDR3 spells CATSRAGEWKTQYF. As DNA, the CDR3 is TGTGCCACCAGCAGAGCGGGAGAATGGAAGACCCAGTACTTC.

This chain connects TRBV5-5 to TRBJ2-7; 10 positions match TRBD2. The junction had 2 bases not matched to a gene; V was cut back by 0 bases and J by 2 bases. Germline CDR1 is SGHKS and CDR2 is YYEKEE (reference sequence). The CDR3 runs to 15 residues. CDR3 in amino acids: CASSLVLAGPYEQYF. In DNA, the CDR3 is TGTGCCAGCAGCTTGGTACTAGCGGGACCCTACGAGCAGTACTTC.

This clone showed up just a few times. The rearrangement joins TRBV9 to TRBJ1-2; D is possibly TRBD1 (5 bases). Germline CDR1 and CDR2: SGDLS and YYNGEE. This CDR3 contains 15 residues. Trimming removed 1 base at V and 4 bases at J, with 14 bases between. The CDR3 DNA reads TGTGCCAGCAGCGTATCGTCAGGGCCTGGCTATGGCTACACCTTC. This sequence encodes CASSVSSGPGYGYTF.

The genes are TRBV7-3 and TRBJ1-1; D call uncertain. V gave up 5 bases and J gave up 2 bases, with 6 bases separating them. Per the germline V gene, CDR1 is SGHTA and CDR2 is FQGTGA. The CDR3 length is 12 residues. The DNA of the CDR3 is TGTGCCAGCAGCCCTCCCAACACTGAAGCTTTCTTT. This gives the protein CASSPPNTEAFF.

This clone showed up just a few times. The rearrangement links TRBV4-1 to TRBJ1-4, with a weak D call TRBD1 (6 bases). Germline loops: CDR1 MGHRA, CDR2 YSYEKL. The CDR3 sequence is 15 residues long. The germline V and J ends were trimmed by 1 base and 4 bases, with 10 bases remaining between them. The CDR3 DNA follows: TGCGCCAGCAGCCAAGGGCAGGGGTTTAATGAAAAACTGTTTTTT. It codes for CASSQGQGFNEKLFF.

This clone has a handful of counts. The V call is TRBV27, the J call TRBJ2-1; 11 bases are a match to TRBD1. Germline loops: CDR1 MNHEY, CDR2 SMNVEV (reference sequence). The CDR3 runs to 16 residues. V lost 1 base and J lost 7; bases outside the gene matches: 6. The CDR3 loop is CASSLYGQGAGNEQFF. The CDR3 DNA sequence: TGTGCCAGCAGTTTATACGGACAGGGGGCGGGTAATGAGCAGTTCTTC.

The chain employs TRBV2 and TRBJ2-1, with D perhaps matching TRBD2 (6 bases). Germline CDR1 and CDR2: SNHLY and FYNNEI. Trimming removed 4 bases from V and 10 bases from J, with 14 bases in between. The CDR3 runs to 13 residues. This CDR3 reads CASSAENLAEQFF. In DNA, the CDR3 is TGTGCCAGCAGTGCGGAGAACCTAGCGGAGCAGTTCTTC. The full variable domain, rest sourced from reference TRBV2 and TRBJ2-1, is EPEVTQTPSHQVTQMGQEVILRCVPISNHLYFYWYRQILGQKVEFLVSFYNNEISEKSEIFDDQFSVERPDGSNFTLKIRSTKLEDSAMYFCASSAENLAEQFFGPGTRLTVL.